This TCR beta chain was sequenced in a study of shared clonotypes between healthy human individuals. Study-wide findings and caveats: Expectations were that clonotype sharing among donors would be affected by sequencing depth. Sampling involved blood alone; tissue repertoires likely differ.

Trimming left V 1 base short and J 4 bases short, with 10 bases between. The germline V gene encodes CDR1 SGHVS and CDR2 FQNEAQ. The CDR3 has 14 residues. Assay: immunoSEQ multiplex PCR; the TCRdb copy retains only in-frame clones and omits some. The table has some 2,000,000 clones, roughly 95% seen once; the top ten hold 0.1% to 0.15%. For this clone: The antigen remains unidentified.

J is TRBJ1-2 and V is TRBV7-8; D unclear. The sample taken for sequencing was naive CD4+ T cells sorted from blood. The subset denotes: CD45RA+ positively selected. The clonotype was recovered from a man aged 18 to 30 in good health. CDR3 amino acids: CASSLGISGYGYTF. For the CDR3, the DNA is TGTGCCAGCAGCTTAGGCATATCGGGCTATGGCTACACCTTC. Variable domain in full (rest from reference TRBV7-8 and TRBJ1-2): GAGVSQSPRYKVAKRGQDVALRCDPISGHVSLFWYQQALGQGPEFLTYFQNEAQLDKSGLPSDRFFAERPEGSVSTLKIQRTQQEDSAVYLCASSLGISGYGYTFGSGTRLTVV.